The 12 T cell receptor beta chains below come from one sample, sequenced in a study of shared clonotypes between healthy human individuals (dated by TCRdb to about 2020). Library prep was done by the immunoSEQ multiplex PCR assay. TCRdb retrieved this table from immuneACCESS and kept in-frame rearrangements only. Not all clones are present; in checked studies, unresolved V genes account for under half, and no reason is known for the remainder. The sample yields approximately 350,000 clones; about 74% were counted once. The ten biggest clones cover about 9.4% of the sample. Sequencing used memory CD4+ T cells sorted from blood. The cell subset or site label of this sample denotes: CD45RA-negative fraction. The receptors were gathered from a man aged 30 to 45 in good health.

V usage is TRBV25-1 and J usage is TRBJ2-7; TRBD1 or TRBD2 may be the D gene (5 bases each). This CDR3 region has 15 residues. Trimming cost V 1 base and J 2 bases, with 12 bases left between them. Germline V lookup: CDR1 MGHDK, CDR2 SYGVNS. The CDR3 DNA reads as TGTGCCAGCAGTGAATCAAACGGGGCCGCCTACGAGCAGTACTTC. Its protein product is CASSESNGAAYEQYF.

In nucleotides, the CDR3 is TGTGCCAGCAGTTACGGACCCTACGAGCAGTACTTC. Translated: CASSYGPYEQYF. The chain combines TRBV6-6 with TRBJ2-7; D not resolved. Germline V gene lookup returns CDR1 MNHNY and CDR2 SVGAGI (reference sequence). V dropped 2 bases and J dropped 2 bases, with 4 bases sitting between them. The CDR3 totals 12 residues.

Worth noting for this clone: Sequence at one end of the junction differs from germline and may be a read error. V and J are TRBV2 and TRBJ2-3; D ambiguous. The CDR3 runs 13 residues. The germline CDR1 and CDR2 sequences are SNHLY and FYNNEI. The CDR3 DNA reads TGTGCCAGCAGTACCTCAGACACATATACGCAGTATTTT. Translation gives CASSTSDTYTQYF.

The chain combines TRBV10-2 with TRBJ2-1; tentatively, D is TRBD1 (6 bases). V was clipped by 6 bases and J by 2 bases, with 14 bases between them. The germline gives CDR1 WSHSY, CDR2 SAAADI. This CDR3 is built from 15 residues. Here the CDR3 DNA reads TGCGCCAGCAGCAACAGGGATCCCACCTACAATGAGCAGTTCTTC. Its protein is CASSNRDPTYNEQFF.

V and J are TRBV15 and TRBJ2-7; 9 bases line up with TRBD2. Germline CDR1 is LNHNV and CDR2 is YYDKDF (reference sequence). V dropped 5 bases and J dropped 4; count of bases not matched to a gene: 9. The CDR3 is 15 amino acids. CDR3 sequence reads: CATSLRPGLAYEQYF. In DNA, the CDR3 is TGTGCCACCAGCCTAAGACCGGGACTAGCATACGAGCAGTACTTC.

The chain's CDR3 is CASNQGGSSYEQYF. CDR3 coding DNA: TGTGCCAGCAACCAAGGCGGGAGCTCCTACGAGCAGTACTTC. The V gene is TRBV7-2, the J gene TRBJ2-7; 7 bases are a match to TRBD2. Germline assignment: CDR1 SGHTA and CDR2 FQGNSA. This CDR3 comprises 14 residues. V dropped 7 bases and J dropped 0; count of bases not matched to a gene: 6.

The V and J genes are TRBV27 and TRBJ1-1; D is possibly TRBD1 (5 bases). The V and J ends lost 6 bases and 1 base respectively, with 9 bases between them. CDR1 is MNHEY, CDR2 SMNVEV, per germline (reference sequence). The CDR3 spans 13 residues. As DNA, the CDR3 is TGTGCCAGCAGCCATCAGGGGAACACTGAAGCTTTCTTT. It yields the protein CASSHQGNTEAFF.

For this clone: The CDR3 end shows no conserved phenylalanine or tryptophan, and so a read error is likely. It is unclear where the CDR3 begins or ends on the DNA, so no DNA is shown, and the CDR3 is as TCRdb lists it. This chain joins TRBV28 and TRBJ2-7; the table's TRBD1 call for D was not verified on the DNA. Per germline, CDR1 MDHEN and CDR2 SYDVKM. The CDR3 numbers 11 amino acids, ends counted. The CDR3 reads CASTKRNRWYP.

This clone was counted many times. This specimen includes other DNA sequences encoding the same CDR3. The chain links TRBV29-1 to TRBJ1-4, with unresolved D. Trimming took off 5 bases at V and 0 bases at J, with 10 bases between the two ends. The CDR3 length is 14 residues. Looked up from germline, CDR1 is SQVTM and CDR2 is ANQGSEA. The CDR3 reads CSVIKSATNEKLFF. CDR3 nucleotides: TGCAGCGTTATCAAGAGTGCAACTAATGAAAAACTGTTTTTT. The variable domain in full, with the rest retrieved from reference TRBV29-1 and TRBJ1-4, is SAVISQKPSRDICQRGTSLTIQCQVDSQVTMMFWYRQQPGQSLTLIATANQGSEATYESGFVIDKFPISRPNLTFSTLTVSNMSPEDSSIYLCSVIKSATNEKLFFGSGTQLSVL.

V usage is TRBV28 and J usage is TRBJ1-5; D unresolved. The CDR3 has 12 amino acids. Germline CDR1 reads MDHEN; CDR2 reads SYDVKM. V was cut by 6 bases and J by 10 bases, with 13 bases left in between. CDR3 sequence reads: CASRPTFLPQHF. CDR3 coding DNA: TGTGCCAGCAGGCCCACATTCTTACCCCAGCATTTT.

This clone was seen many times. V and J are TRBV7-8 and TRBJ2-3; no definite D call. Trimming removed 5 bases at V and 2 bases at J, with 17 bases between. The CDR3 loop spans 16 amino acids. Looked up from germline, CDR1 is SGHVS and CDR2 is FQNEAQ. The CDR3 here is CASSRPISSATDTQYF. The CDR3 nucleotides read TGTGCCAGCAGCCGTCCTATCTCATCCGCCACAGATACGCAGTATTTT.

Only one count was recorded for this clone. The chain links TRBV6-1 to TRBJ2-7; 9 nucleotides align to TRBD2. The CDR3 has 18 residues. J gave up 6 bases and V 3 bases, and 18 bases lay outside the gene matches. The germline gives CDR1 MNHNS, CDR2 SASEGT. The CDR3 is CASSDPGLAVSKGVEQYF. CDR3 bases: TGTGCCAGCAGTGACCCGGGACTAGCTGTTTCCAAAGGAGTCGAGCAGTACTTC.